What follows describes a single TCR beta chain. This record comes from a study of blood T cell repertoires in COVID-19. Turning to the study itself: The analysed material was cDNA or gDNA that came from T cells, B-cell-depleted T cells, or PBMCs.

The data were produced by immunoSEQ multiplex PCR, yet TCRdb's version contains in-frame clones alone and is incomplete. Among about 130,000 clones listed, about 89% were seen once. There are 15 residues in the CDR3. Per germline, CDR1 SGHRS and CDR2 YFSETQ. V was trimmed by 4 bases and J by 0 bases, leaving 10 bases between them. The sequenced material came from peripheral blood. The receptor was isolated from a woman in her fifties or sixties with acute or convalescent COVID-19. The chain joins TRBV5-1 to TRBJ2-2, with a weak D call TRBD1 (5 bases). CDR3 nucleotides: TGCGCCAGCAGCCGAGACAGAACGAACACCGGGGAGCTGTTTTTT. As protein: CASSRDRTNTGELFF. The complete variable domain, with remaining parts taken from reference TRBV5-1 and TRBJ2-2, reads KAGVTQTPRYLIKTRGQQVTLSCSPISGHRSVSWYQQTPGQGLQFLFEYFSETQRNKGNFPGRFSGRQFSNSRSEMNVSTLELGDSALYLCASSRDRTNTGELFFGEGSRLTVL.